A single sample is the source of the 9 T cell receptor beta chains below, sequenced in a study of chemoradiotherapy in HPV16-positive cancers. The data were produced by immunoSEQ multiplex PCR, yet TCRdb's version contains in-frame clones alone and is incomplete. This sample has about 1,200 clones, with over 70% found just once. The source material was tumor tissue, sampled from a patient who underwent chemoradiotherapy. The receptor set was obtained from a human donor with HPV-associated anogenital cancer.

The V and J genes are TRBV9 and TRBJ2-3, with 10 bases that match TRBD2. V gave up 3 bases and J gave up 8 bases; unmatched junction bases: 6. In germline, CDR1 is SGDLS, CDR2 YYNGEE. This CDR3 has 14 amino acids. This CDR3 reads CASSALAGEGTQYF. Here the CDR3 DNA reads TGTGCCAGCAGCGCCCTAGCGGGGGAGGGTACGCAGTATTTT.

Details on this clone: One end of the junction is discordant with germline, which a read error may explain. The chain joins TRBV10-3 to TRBJ2-2; 11 nucleotides match TRBD2. The CDR3 is made up of 14 amino acids. The germline V gene encodes CDR1 ENHRY and CDR2 SYGVKD. The CDR3 spells CATSSGRGTGELFF. The DNA for the CDR3 is TGTGCCACCAGTAGCGGGAGGGGCACCGGGGAGCTGTTTTTT.

The V and J genes are TRBV4-2 and TRBJ1-1; D is unresolved. Germline CDR1 LGHNA, CDR2 YNFKEQ. This CDR3 contains 13 residues. V dropped 6 bases and J dropped 4 bases, with 12 bases sitting between them. The CDR3 bases are TGTGCCAGCAGGTATGAACCTGGCACTGAAGCTTTCTTT. It yields the protein CASRYEPGTEAFF.

This clone was seen a handful of times. The V gene is TRBV2, the J gene TRBJ1-5; 7 bases are shared with TRBD1. With V trimmed by 5 bases and J by 6 bases, 4 bases remained unmatched. Looked up from germline, CDR1 is SNHLY and CDR2 is FYNNEI. The CDR3 sequence is 13 residues long. CDR3 region: CASSPGDSQPQHF. DNA for the CDR3: TGTGCCAGCAGTCCCGGGGACAGTCAGCCCCAGCATTTT. The full variable domain, its missing parts supplied by reference TRBV2 and TRBJ1-5, is EPEVTQTPSHQVTQMGQEVILRCVPISNHLYFYWYRQILGQKVEFLVSFYNNEISEKSEIFDDQFSVERPDGSNFTLKIRSTKLEDSAMYFCASSPGDSQPQHFGDGTRLSIL.

The gene calls are TRBV6-5 and TRBJ2-2; perhaps TRBD2 as D (5 bases). Trimming cost V 0 bases and J 2 bases, with 10 bases left between them. Looked up from germline, CDR1 is MNHEY and CDR2 is SVGAGI. The CDR3 is 16 amino acids. The CDR3 here is CASSYSLPGNTGELFF. CDR3 bases: TGTGCCAGCAGTTACTCTCTTCCGGGAAACACCGGGGAGCTGTTTTTT.

V and J are TRBV28 and TRBJ1-5; 8 bases map to TRBD1. Germline CDR1 and CDR2: MDHEN and SYDVKM. Trimming took 2 bases from V and 7 from J; bases not matched to a gene: 4. The CDR3 covers 14 residues. DNA of the CDR3: TGTGCCAGCAGTTTAACAGGGGGGAGGCAGCCCCAGCATTTT. Translated, it gives CASSLTGGRQPQHF.

V is TRBV6-1 and J is TRBJ1-6; tentative D call: TRBD1 (6 bases). The CDR3 spans 14 residues. CDR1 and CDR2 from the germline V gene are MNHNS and SASEGT. V lost 3 bases to trimming and J lost 7 bases, with 10 bases between them. CDR3 in amino acids: CASSDNRENSPLHF. As DNA, the CDR3 is TGTGCCAGCAGTGACAACAGGGAGAATTCACCCCTCCACTTT.

The chain uses TRBV6-5 and TRBJ2-3; D may be TRBD1 or TRBD2 (6 bases each). CDR1 MNHEY and CDR2 SVGAGI come from the germline V gene. The CDR3 covers 14 residues. Deletions cut 8 bases from V and 6 bases from J, with 18 bases between. The CDR3 here is CASGYGGGRDTQYF. For the CDR3, the DNA is TGTGCCAGCGGCTACGGAGGGGGGAGGGATACGCAGTATTTT.

The V call is TRBV5-1, the J call TRBJ2-3; D unclear. The CDR3 runs to 13 residues. In germline, CDR1 is SGHRS, CDR2 YFSETQ. V lost 7 bases and J lost 5, with 14 bases in between. The CDR3 here is CASALQDLDTQYF. The CDR3 DNA sequence: TGCGCCAGCGCCCTTCAGGATCTAGATACGCAGTATTTT.